Listed here are 18 T cell receptor beta chains from one sample, sequenced in a study of identical twins (dated by TCRdb to 2016 to 2017). Receptor amplification or capture employed 5' RACE. The sequencer was an Illumina HiSeq 2000. TCRdb cleaned the public reads at Q25 with fastp, built clones with MiXCR and kept in-frame beta chains. Entries are consolidated by CDR3 protein sequence, retaining the most common genes and DNA. Counted in this sample were around 550,000 distinct CDR3 sequences; 13% to 15% of them appeared once. Jointly, the top ten make up around 0.4% of the sample. These sequences were also reported in another study, on yellow fever vaccine responses in identical twins.

Specimen: CD4+ T cells sorted from blood. The receptors were gathered from a woman aged 18-29 years in good health.

This clonotype was detected a few times. The chain couples TRBV10-3 to TRBJ1-2; TRBD1 might be the D (5 bases). The CDR3 runs 13 residues. The V end was cut by 2 bases, the J end by 4 bases, with 8 bases between. Germline CDR1 is ENHRY and CDR2 is SYGVKD. In nucleotides, the CDR3 is TGTGCCATCAGTGAGCAGGGCCCCTATGGCTACACCTTC. It codes for CAISEQGPYGYTF.

This clonotype was recorded many times. The chain joins TRBV3-1 to TRBJ2-5; 7 bases align to TRBD1. V was clipped by 7 bases and J by 3 bases; unmatched bases: 2. The CDR3 consists of 12 residues. From germline, CDR1 is LGHDT and CDR2 YNNKEL (reference sequence). The CDR3 nucleotides read TGTGCCAGCATGGGACAGAAAGAGACCCAGTACTTC. Protein sequence: CASMGQKETQYF.

This clonotype was observed at least ten times. The chain is built from TRBV11-2 and TRBJ2-1, with 12 nucleotides matching TRBD2. V shed 5 bases, J shed 4 bases, and the junction held 3 bases outside the gene matches. CDR3 length: 15 residues. Germline V gene lookup returns CDR1 SGHAT and CDR2 FQNNGV. Written as DNA, the CDR3 is TGTGCCAGCAGCGAGGGACTAGCGGGTTACAATGAGCAGTTCTTC. Translated: CASSEGLAGYNEQFF.

Details on this clonotype: A read error may account for a junction end that differs from germline. The genes are TRBV20-1 and TRBJ2-6; D is ambiguous. This CDR3 spans 17 amino acids. Looked up from germline, CDR1 is DFQATT and CDR2 is SNEGSKA (reference sequence). The CDR3 DNA follows: TGCTGTGCTACACCCGGACCACTGGCCTCTGGGGCCAACGTCCTGACTTTC. It codes for CCATPGPLASGANVLTF.

Only a few counts were recorded for this clonotype. V is TRBV28 and J is TRBJ1-6, with D possibly matching TRBD1 (5 bases). CDR1 and CDR2 from the germline V gene are MDHEN and SYDVKM. CDR3 size: 15 residues. The V end lost 3 bases, the J end lost 11 bases, and 17 bases lay between the germline ends. CDR3 DNA sequence: TGTGCCAGCAGTTTTGGGGACCGACGAGGGACACCCCTCCACTTT. Amino acid sequence: CASSFGDRRGTPLHF.

The J gene is TRBJ2-1, the V gene TRBV14; 7 bases align to TRBD2. Germline V gene data show CDR1 as SGHDN and CDR2 as FVKESK. The length of the CDR3 is 15 residues. Trimming took 2 bases from V and 6 from J; bases not matched to a gene: 7. In DNA, the CDR3 is TGTGCCAGCAGCCAACTTCGGGGGGTCCCCAATGAGCAGTTCTTC. Protein product: CASSQLRGVPNEQFF.

Only a few counts were recorded for this clonotype. V and J are TRBV6-2 or TRBV6-3 and TRBJ1-1, with unresolved D. The V gene lost 8 bases and the J gene lost 3 bases, with 10 bases spanning the gap. The germline V gene has CDR1 MNHEY and CDR2 SVGEGT. The CDR3 has 12 amino acids. The CDR3 nucleotides read TGTGCCAGCCGTCGTCGGGACACTGAAGCTTTCTTT. Its protein product is CASRRRDTEAFF.

The rearrangement links TRBV20-1 to TRBJ2-3, with 8 bases aligning to TRBD2. The V gene's germline CDR1 is DFQATT and CDR2 SNEGSKA (reference sequence). The length of the CDR3 is 15 residues. J gave up 3 bases and V 2 bases, and 7 bases lay outside the gene matches. The CDR3, as DNA: TGCAGTGCTAGAATGCTAGCGGGTGATACAGATACGCAGTATTTT. Translated, it gives CSARMLAGDTDTQYF.

J is TRBJ1-5 and V is TRBV3-1, with D maybe TRBD1 (5 bases). Germline loops: CDR1 LGHDT, CDR2 YNNKEL (reference sequence). CDR3 length equals 15 residues. Trimming took off 0 bases at V and 3 bases at J, with 9 bases between the two ends. CDR3 in amino acids: CASSQDQGNNQPQHF. The DNA of the CDR3 is TGTGCCAGCAGCCAAGATCAGGGTAACAATCAGCCCCAGCATTTT.

This clonotype has ten or more counts. The chain combines TRBV3-1 with TRBJ2-1; TRBD1 is a possible D gene (6 bases). The germline CDR1 and CDR2 sequences are LGHDT and YNNKEL (reference sequence). The CDR3 length is 17 residues. Between the trimmed V and J ends, which lost 1 base and 0 bases, there was a span of 13 bases. The CDR3 reads CASSQVGQLSSYNEQFF. The CDR3 DNA is TGTGCCAGCAGCCAAGTAGGACAGTTGAGCTCCTACAATGAGCAGTTCTTC.

The chain recombines TRBV7-6 with TRBJ2-2; 12 bases fit TRBD2. Germline V gene data show CDR1 as SGHVS and CDR2 as FNYEAQ. Unmatched junction bases numbered 13, after V lost 1 base and J lost 7 bases. This CDR3 comprises 19 residues. The DNA of the CDR3 is TGTGCCAGCAGCTTAGAGGCCCGTCTAGCGGGAGGGCCGGGCGGGGAGCTGTTTTTT. Amino acid sequence: CASSLEARLAGGPGGELFF.

There are a few counts of this clonotype. The chain has TRBV10-3 and TRBJ2-1, with D maybe TRBD2 (5 bases). The V and J ends lost 6 bases and 0 bases respectively, with 21 bases between them. CDR3 length: 18 residues. Germline CDR1 reads ENHRY; CDR2 reads SYGVKD. DNA for the CDR3: TGTGCCATCAGCGGGAACCCCAACAGTGCGAGCTCCTACAATGAGCAGTTCTTC. Amino acids: CAISGNPNSASSYNEQFF.

This clonotype was seen a few times. The chain links TRBV5-1 to TRBJ2-2, with D unclear. Per germline, CDR1 SGHRS and CDR2 YFSETQ. This CDR3 contains 14 residues. V dropped 5 bases and J dropped 2 bases, with 10 bases sitting between them. CDR3 sequence reads: CASRPLDNTGELFF. The CDR3 coding sequence is TGCGCCAGCAGGCCCTTGGACAACACCGGGGAGCTGTTTTTT.

V usage is TRBV5-6 and J usage is TRBJ2-1; D remains unclear. V shed 2 bases and J shed 9 bases, with 12 bases lying between them. In germline, CDR1 is SGHDT, CDR2 YYEEEE. This CDR3 comprises 13 residues. CDR3 in amino acids: CASSFVGFSEQFF. CDR3 nucleotides: TGTGCCAGCAGCTTTGTAGGTTTTAGTGAGCAGTTCTTC.

The table lists this clonotype with a few counts. The chain uses TRBV5-1 and TRBJ1-6; no firm D call. The germline gives CDR1 SGHRS, CDR2 YFSETQ. Trimming shortened V by 3 bases and J by 3 bases, and 10 bases separated the two germline ends. CDR3 length: 15 amino acids. In DNA form, the CDR3 reads TGCGCCAGCAGCTATTCGGGGAGCTATAATTCACCCCTCCACTTT. Amino acids: CASSYSGSYNSPLHF.

The genes are TRBV20-1 and TRBJ2-2; 8 nucleotides line up with TRBD1. J was trimmed by 4 bases and V by 5 bases; bases with no gene match: 9. The V gene's germline CDR1 is DFQATT and CDR2 SNEGSKA (reference sequence). CDR3 size: 15 residues. In DNA, the CDR3 is TGCAGTGCTGCAGGGGGCCAGAGGGGCACCGGGGAGCTGTTTTTT. The encoded protein is CSAAGGQRGTGELFF.

This clonotype was recorded at least ten times. V gene TRBV12-3 or TRBV12-4 combines with J gene TRBJ2-7; TRBD2 matches 10 bases. The trim removed 5 bases at V and 3 bases at J, leaving 1 base unmatched. The length of the CDR3 is 13 residues. The CDR3 sequence: CASSRTSGYEQYF. In nucleotides, the CDR3 is TGTGCCAGCAGTCGGACTAGCGGCTACGAGCAGTACTTC.

This clonotype was recorded a few times. The chain uses TRBV19 and TRBJ1-1, with 7 bases identical to TRBD1. The V gene end was trimmed by 4 bases and the J gene end by 2 bases; junction bases not matched to a gene: 7. Germline loops: CDR1 LNHDA, CDR2 SQIVND (reference sequence). This CDR3 comprises 15 residues. The CDR3 DNA reads as TGTGCCAGTAGTAGCTGGGGACAGATTAACACTGAAGCTTTCTTT. Its translation: CASSSWGQINTEAFF.